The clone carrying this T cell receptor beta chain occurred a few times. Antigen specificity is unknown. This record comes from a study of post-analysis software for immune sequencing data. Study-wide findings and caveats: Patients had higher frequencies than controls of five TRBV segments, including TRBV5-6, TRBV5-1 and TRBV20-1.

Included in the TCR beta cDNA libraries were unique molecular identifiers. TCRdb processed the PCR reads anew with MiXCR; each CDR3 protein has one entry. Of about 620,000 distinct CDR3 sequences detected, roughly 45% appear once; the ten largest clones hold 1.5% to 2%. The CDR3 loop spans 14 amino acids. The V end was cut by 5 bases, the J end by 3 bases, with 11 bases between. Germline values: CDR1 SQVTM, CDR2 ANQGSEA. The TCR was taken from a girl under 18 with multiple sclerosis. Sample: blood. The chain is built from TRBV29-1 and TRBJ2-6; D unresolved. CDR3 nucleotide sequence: TGCAGCGTTCCCACCAGTTATGGGGCCAACGTCCTGACTTTC. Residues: CSVPTSYGANVLTF.